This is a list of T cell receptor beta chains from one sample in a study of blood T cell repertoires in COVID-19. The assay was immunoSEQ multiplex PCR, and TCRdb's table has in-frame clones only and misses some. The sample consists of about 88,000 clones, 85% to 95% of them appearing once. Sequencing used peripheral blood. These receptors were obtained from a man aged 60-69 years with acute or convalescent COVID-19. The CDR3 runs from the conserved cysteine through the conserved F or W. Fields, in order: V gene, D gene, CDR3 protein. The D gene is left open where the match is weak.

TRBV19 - CASSIQVQETQYF
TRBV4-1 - CASSQAGSTDTQYF
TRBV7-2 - CASSLGPEAVSYEQYF
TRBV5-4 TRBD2 CASSSGLAGFNEQFF
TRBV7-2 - CASSLVVLETYNEQFF
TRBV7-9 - CASSLTSGSYEQYF
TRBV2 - CASSEALTESSPLHF
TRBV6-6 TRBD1 CASSQGTGGSYEQYF
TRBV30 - CAGRQTRAGELFF
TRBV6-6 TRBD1 CASSPGQGLTEAFF
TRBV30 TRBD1 CAWSPLTGTQPQHF
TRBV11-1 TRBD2 CASSFSTAGVEQYF
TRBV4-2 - CASSPEGHLQETQYF
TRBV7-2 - CASRSGSAGDTGELFF
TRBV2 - CASSEVPGAYNEQFF
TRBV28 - CASSQPSRQGSNYGYTF
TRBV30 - CAWSLRGNSPLHF
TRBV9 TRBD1 CASSERTGQDQPQHF
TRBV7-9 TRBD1 CASLTDRGPTGELFF
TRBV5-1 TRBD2 CASSLLAGGGELFF
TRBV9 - CASSPMGRGGTGELFF
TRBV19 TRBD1 CASRRDRGTNEQFF
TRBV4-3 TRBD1 CASSQGLTGGSYEQYF
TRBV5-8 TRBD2 CASTPGGGTGELFF
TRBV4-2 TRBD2 CASSQDRLAGNNEQFF
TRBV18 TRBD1 CASSPTGVNEQFF
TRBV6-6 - CASSGGPNTEAFF
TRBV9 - CASSVEGQDEKLFF